This T cell receptor (beta chain) was obtained from a study of shared clonotypes between healthy human individuals. Overall study findings and caveats: A reduction in generation probabilities was seen for non-shared clonotypes relative to those shared by all four donors. Clonotype sharing across a handful of donors was observed for around 5% of naive CD4 clonotypes.

Germline V gene lookup returns CDR1 SNHLY and CDR2 FYNNEI. The length of the CDR3 is 16 residues. V lost 5 bases to trimming and J lost 0 bases, with 13 bases between them. Of note for this clone: The antigen is undetermined.

CD8 cells classed as naive were CD45RO-negative and positively selected for CCR7, excluding terminally differentiated effector memory CD45RA+ cells. Each subset's genomic DNA was split evenly across several immunoSEQ plates. Sequenced by immunoSEQ multiplex PCR; TCRdb stores in-frame clones only, minus some. The sample carries about 2 million clones, approximately 94% recorded once. The sequence derives from a man aged 18 to 30 in good health. The sequenced sample consisted of naive CD8+ T cells sorted from blood. V is TRBV2 and J is TRBJ1-4; no clear D gene. CDR3 amino acids: CASSMGPLATNEKLFF. The CDR3 coding sequence is TGTGCCAGCAGTATGGGCCCGCTTGCAACTAATGAAAAACTGTTTTTT.